This TCR beta chain was identified in a study of OX40 agonist ivuxolimab in advanced cancers. The ends were cut back, 2 bases at V and 5 bases at J, with 27 bases in the middle. CDR1 is MNHNS, CDR2 SASEGT, per germline. There are 19 residues in the CDR3. TCRdb keeps only in-frame clones here, not all; method: immunoSEQ multiplex PCR. The sample gives under 85,000 clones, about 81% of which show up once; over 2% is in the top ten. The clonotype was recovered from an adult with an advanced solid tumor such as melanoma, head and neck, liver or kidney cancer. The chain employs TRBV6-1 and TRBJ1-2; possibly TRBD1 for D (6 bases). The sample was CD4+ or CD8+ T cells sorted from blood, taken in a trial of the OX40 agonist ivuxolimab. The CDR3 region is CASSESGFFVQGSLYGYTF. DNA of the CDR3: TGTGCCAGCAGTGAATCGGGTTTTTTCGTACAGGGAAGCTTATATGGCTACACCTTC.